The 23 T cell receptor beta chains given below trace back to one sample, sequenced in a study of blood T cell repertoires in COVID-19. Profiling relied on immunoSEQ multiplex PCR, and the TCRdb table lists in-frame clones only, not all of them. The sample yields 65,000 to 90,000 clones, roughly 76% seen once. Sample: peripheral blood. All receptors derive from a man between 65 and 85 years old with active or convalescent COVID-19.

The V gene is TRBV7-9, the J gene TRBJ1-6, with TRBD1 matching 8 bases. This CDR3 has 15 amino acids. The germline V gene has CDR1 SEHNR and CDR2 FQNEAQ (reference sequence). V was clipped by 5 bases and J by 10 bases; unmatched bases: 10. The CDR3 sequence is CASSNLGQGQSPLHF. The CDR3 DNA is TGTGCCAGCAGCAACCTAGGACAGGGCCAATCACCCCTCCACTTT.

J is TRBJ2-7 and V is TRBV7-9; D might be TRBD2 (5 bases). In germline, CDR1 is SEHNR, CDR2 FQNEAQ (reference sequence). The CDR3 has 12 residues. Deletions cut 2 bases from V and 3 bases from J, with 5 bases between. The CDR3 protein is CASSLSGYEQYF. CDR3 DNA sequence: TGTGCCAGCAGCTTAAGCGGCTACGAGCAGTACTTC. The full variable domain, in which reference TRBV7-9 and TRBJ2-7 provide the parts outside the CDR3, is DTGVSQNPRHKITKRGQNVTFRCDPISEHNRLYWYRQTLGQGPEFLTYFQNEAQLEKSRLLSDRFSAERPKGSFSTLEIQRTEQGDSAMYLCASSLSGYEQYFGPGTRLTVT.

This clone was counted a few times. The chain is built from TRBV7-9 and TRBJ2-7, with D perhaps matching TRBD2 (6 bases). With 6 bases removed from V and 5 bases from J, the gap between germline ends came to 20 bases. The CDR3 length is 15 residues. Germline V gene lookup returns CDR1 SEHNR and CDR2 FQNEAQ (reference sequence). CDR3 DNA: TGTGCCAGCAGTCGTTACCAGGGAGGCCGCAACGAGCAGTACTTC. As protein: CASSRYQGGRNEQYF.

V and J are TRBV9 and TRBJ2-2; D is perhaps TRBD2 (5 bases). Germline values: CDR1 SGDLS, CDR2 YYNGEE. V shed 2 bases and J shed 7 bases, with 15 bases lying between them. The CDR3 loop spans 15 amino acids. The CDR3 sequence is CASSVGVVGIGELFF. The CDR3 DNA reads TGTGCCAGCAGCGTGGGAGTGGTAGGAATCGGGGAGCTGTTTTTT.

The chain recombines TRBV6-5 with TRBJ2-7, with 11 positions matching TRBD2. The ends lost 0 bases at V and 4 bases at J; junction bases unmatched: 2. CDR1 is MNHEY and CDR2 is SVGAGI in the germline V gene. CDR3 length: 15 residues. CDR3 nucleotides: TGTGCCAGCAGTTACTCCGGGACTAGCGGATACGAGCAGTACTTC. This sequence encodes CASSYSGTSGYEQYF.

The CDR3 reads CASSGGTATEQFF. Written as DNA, the CDR3 is TGTGCCAGCAGCGGTGGGACAGCTACTGAGCAGTTCTTC. The J gene is TRBJ2-1, the V gene TRBV9; TRBD1 matches at 7 bases. Germline CDR1 and CDR2: SGDLS and YYNGEE. This CDR3 is 13 amino acids long. The junction had 6 bases not matched to a gene; V was cut back by 3 bases and J by 9 bases.

The chain joins TRBV6-5 to TRBJ2-2, with 9 positions matching TRBD2. Germline loops: CDR1 MNHEY, CDR2 SVGAGI. CDR3 size: 15 residues. V shed 10 bases and J 8 bases; nucleotides not matched to a gene: 14. This chain's CDR3 is CATNSPSGVMGELFF. CDR3 coding DNA: TGTGCCACCAACTCTCCTAGCGGGGTTATGGGGGAGCTGTTTTTT.

This rearrangement joins TRBV6-1 to TRBJ1-6, with D perhaps matching TRBD1 (6 bases). The CDR3 has 13 residues. Trimming removed 2 bases from V and 9 bases from J, with 8 bases in between. Per the germline V gene, CDR1 is MNHNS and CDR2 is SASEGT. CDR3 coding DNA: TGTGCCAGCAGTGAAACAGGGATTTCACCCCTCCACTTT. It is translated as CASSETGISPLHF.

V and J are TRBV14 and TRBJ2-7; no definite D call. Trimming took 1 base from V and 2 from J, leaving 12 bases between them. The CDR3 consists of 15 residues. The germline CDR1 and CDR2 sequences are SGHDN and FVKESK. The chain's CDR3 is CASSQVRTKTYEQYF. The CDR3 DNA reads as TGTGCCAGCAGCCAAGTAAGAACTAAGACCTACGAGCAGTACTTC.

This clone was detected only a few times. This chain uses TRBV30 with TRBJ2-5; 8 bases are shared with TRBD2. This CDR3 contains 14 residues. Trimming at V came to 5 bases and at J to 5 bases, leaving 10 bases not matched to a gene. CDR1 and CDR2 from the germline V gene are GTSNPN and SVGIG (reference sequence). CDR3 protein: CAWGAGGESETQYF. In DNA, the CDR3 is TGTGCCTGGGGGGCCGGGGGGGAGTCTGAGACCCAGTACTTC.

The DNA of the CDR3 is TGTGCCAGCAGCCCCGGGGGACCCGGGGACGAGCAGTACTTC. Protein product: CASSPGGPGDEQYF. The chain couples TRBV11-3 to TRBJ2-7; D is perhaps TRBD2 (6 bases). The CDR3 runs to 14 residues. Deletions cut 5 bases from V and 5 bases from J, with 16 bases between. The germline V gene has CDR1 SGHNT and CDR2 YENEEA.

This chain joins TRBV28 and TRBJ1-3; no clear D gene. The germline gives CDR1 MDHEN, CDR2 SYDVKM. The CDR3 is 17 amino acids. V lost 4 bases and J 0 bases, leaving 16 bases between the germline ends. The CDR3 DNA sequence: TGTGCCAGCAGTTGGTCGTACCTTAAGAGCTCTGGAAACACCATATATTTT. This encodes CASSWSYLKSSGNTIYF.

The rearrangement joins TRBV6-5 to TRBJ2-4; the D gene is possibly TRBD2 (7 bases). This CDR3 has 15 amino acids. Germline assignment: CDR1 MNHEY and CDR2 SVGAGI. The V and J ends lost 6 bases and 6 bases respectively, with 18 bases between them. CDR3 region: CASSGEGGARNIQYF. DNA of the CDR3: TGTGCCAGCAGCGGCGAGGGGGGGGCGAGAAACATTCAGTACTTC.

The chain uses TRBV14 and TRBJ2-5, with unresolved D. Germline V gene data show CDR1 as SGHDN and CDR2 as FVKESK. Trimming removed 4 bases at V and 5 bases at J, with 17 bases between. The CDR3 length is 15 residues. The CDR3 protein is CASSRLQGPRETQYF. CDR3 coding DNA: TGTGCCAGCAGCCGCTTACAAGGCCCTAGGGAGACCCAGTACTTC.

The chain recombines TRBV6-5 with TRBJ2-3; TRBD2 matches at 9 bases. V dropped 4 bases and J dropped 2; count of bases not matched to a gene: 7. Germline lookup yields CDR1 MNHEY and CDR2 SVGAGI. The CDR3 has 16 amino acids. This CDR3 is CASSSTTSGTTDTQYF. The CDR3 coding sequence is TGTGCCAGCAGTTCTACGACTAGCGGTACCACAGATACGCAGTATTTT.

The chain carries TRBV3-1 (or the pseudogene TRBV3-2) and TRBJ2-5; a weak D match, TRBD1 (5 bases). Trimming removed 2 bases at V and 4 bases at J, with 8 bases between. This CDR3 contains 13 residues. CDR1 LGHDT and CDR2 YNNKEL come from the germline V gene (reference sequence). The CDR3, as DNA: TGTGCCAGCAGCCAAAGGGGTCGAGAGACCCAGTACTTC. This sequence encodes CASSQRGRETQYF.

This clone was seen only once. The V call is TRBV2, the J call TRBJ2-3, with TRBD2 matching 7 bases. V was clipped by 3 bases and J by 3 bases; unmatched bases: 3. Germline-derived CDR1 and CDR2 are SNHLY and FYNNEI. The CDR3 totals 14 residues. The CDR3 loop is CASSEMGGTDTQYF. CDR3 DNA: TGTGCCAGCAGTGAGATGGGGGGGACAGATACGCAGTATTTT.

This chain connects TRBV28 to TRBJ1-4; no definite D call. V was trimmed by 6 bases and J by 5 bases, leaving 10 bases between them. The CDR3 loop spans 13 amino acids. Germline V gene data show CDR1 as MDHEN and CDR2 as SYDVKM. The CDR3 nucleotides read TGTGCCAGCAGGCACAGAGAAAATGAAAAACTGTTTTTT. Protein sequence: CASRHRENEKLFF.

CDR3 sequence: CASSLDIHDRASYGYTF. The CDR3 coding sequence is TGCGCCAGCAGCTTGGATATTCATGACAGGGCTTCCTATGGCTACACCTTC. V is TRBV5-1 and J is TRBJ1-2; 7 bases are shared with TRBD1. Per the germline V gene, CDR1 is SGHRS and CDR2 is YFSETQ. Trimming at V came to 0 bases and at J to 4 bases, leaving 12 bases not matched to a gene. The CDR3 sequence is 17 residues long.

V and J are TRBV2 and TRBJ2-3; 8 bases line up with TRBD2. The V segment lost 4 bases and the J segment 3 bases; nucleotides outside the gene matches: 6. This CDR3 is 15 amino acids long. In germline, CDR1 is SNHLY, CDR2 FYNNEI. CDR3 amino acids: CASSGQRGRTDTQYF. The DNA for the CDR3 is TGTGCCAGCAGTGGTCAGCGGGGGAGGACAGATACGCAGTATTTT.

The chain has TRBV5-1 and TRBJ2-5; TRBD2 matches 10 bases. The V and J ends lost 0 bases and 3 bases, in that order; junction bases with no gene match: 8. The CDR3 is made up of 17 amino acids. CDR1 and CDR2 (germline): SGHRS, YFSETQ. In nucleotides, the CDR3 is TGCGCCAGCAGCTTGGGGACTTTAGCGGGGGGAGAAGAGACCCAGTACTTC. This translates into CASSLGTLAGGEETQYF.

With regard to this clone: The same CDR3 also results from other DNA sequences found in this sample. V gene TRBV5-1 combines with J gene TRBJ1-5, with 10 bases lining up with TRBD1. Germline loops: CDR1 SGHRS, CDR2 YFSETQ. The CDR3 is 14 residues long. Germline trimming cut 4 bases from V and 7 bases from J; bases unmatched to any gene: 5. For the CDR3, the DNA is TGCGCCAGCAGCCCCGGACAGGGGGACCAGCCCCAGCATTTT. Translated, it gives CASSPGQGDQPQHF.

The V call is TRBV6-5, the J call TRBJ2-2; 7 bases are a match to TRBD1. The CDR3 is made up of 14 amino acids. The germline gives CDR1 MNHEY, CDR2 SVGAGI. Trimming cost V 5 bases and J 7 bases; bases outside gene matches: 7. CDR3 sequence reads: CASSTRQGGGELFF. In nucleotides, the CDR3 is TGTGCCAGCAGTACCCGACAGGGTGGCGGGGAGCTGTTTTTT.